This TCR beta chain was captured in a study of blood T cells in healthy people across ages. Caucasian, healthy and from Russia, the donors were aged between about 6 and 90. The CDR3 runs 13 residues. Germline values: CDR1 SEHNR, CDR2 FQNEAQ (reference sequence). PCR was performed a second time for roughly 7 to 12 cycles using a sample-barcoded 5' primer and a J-beta primer mix. Each CDR3 protein gets one entry after TCRdb re-called the 5' RACE reads with MiXCR. The sample has roughly 1,100,000 distinct CDR3 sequences, around 27% seen once. The same sample was also studied in work on T cells of mothers and their children.

The receptor was derived from a girl aged 2 to 10 in good health. The specimen was blood. The chain is built from TRBV7-9 and TRBJ2-5; D could derive from TRBD1 or TRBD2 (5 bases each). The J call may be in error: the DNA end matches TRBJ2-1 better. As DNA, the CDR3 is TGTGCCAGCAAAGACGGGGCTTACAATGAGCAGTTCTTC. Amino acids: CASKDGAYNEQFF.